This T cell receptor beta chain was observed in a study of T cell changes during pregnancy in multiple sclerosis. TCRdb's copy holds only in-frame clones and misses some; the assay was immunoSEQ multiplex PCR. The sample holds 45,000 to 65,000 clones, around 92% seen once. The clonotype originates from a female donor with multiple sclerosis, enrolled in a pregnancy study. Source: CD4+ T cells from peripheral blood mononuclear cells, taken after pregnancy.

The CDR3 loop is CASSGPGGPGHEQYF. As DNA, the CDR3 is TGTGCCTCAAGCGGGCCCGGGGGGCCGGGTCACGAGCAGTACTTC. This sequence joins TRBV19 and TRBJ2-7; D is perhaps TRBD2 (7 bases). The germline CDR1 and CDR2 sequences are LNHDA and SQIVND (reference sequence). The CDR3 runs to 15 residues. The V and J ends lost 11 bases and 5 bases respectively, with 25 bases between them.